Below are 9 T cell receptor beta chains sequenced from a single sample in a study of long-term antiretroviral therapy in people with HIV. Survey-level immunoSEQ v3.0 assays were run. Some clones are missing from TCRdb's copy, which holds only in-frame ones; the method was immunoSEQ multiplex PCR. The table records tens of thousands of clones, more than 85% of them present only once. This material consisted of unsorted PBMCs, taken 7.6 years after starting antiretroviral therapy. The origin of the receptors is a woman in her thirties or forties with HIV.

The V and J genes are TRBV2 and TRBJ1-2, with a possible D match to TRBD1 (5 bases). The CDR3 extends over 12 amino acids. The germline V and J ends were trimmed by 6 bases and 6 bases, with 11 bases remaining between them. Germline values: CDR1 SNHLY, CDR2 FYNNEI. The CDR3 loop is CASRLGGDGYTF. In DNA, the CDR3 is TGTGCCAGCAGGTTGGGGGGGGATGGCTACACCTTC.

The chain is built from TRBV19 and TRBJ2-1, with a tentative D call TRBD1 (6 bases). Germline loops: CDR1 LNHDA, CDR2 SQIVND (reference sequence). The CDR3 runs 14 residues. Trimming left V 5 bases short and J 4 bases short, with 12 bases between. The DNA for the CDR3 is TGTGCCAGTAGTGCCGGGACAAGGTACAATGAGCAGTTCTTC. It is translated as CASSAGTRYNEQFF.

The chain recombines TRBV7-2 with TRBJ1-5; D remains ambiguous. V lost 3 bases, J lost 4 bases, and 13 bases lay in between. This CDR3 is 15 amino acids long. Germline V lookup: CDR1 SGHTA, CDR2 FQGNSA. CDR3 amino acids: CASSLDGPGNQPQHF. The CDR3 region has the DNA TGTGCCAGCAGCTTGGACGGGCCTGGGAATCAGCCCCAGCATTTT.

This chain links TRBV7-9 with TRBJ1-2, with a possible D match to TRBD1 (6 bases). V was shortened by 1 base and J by 3 bases, with 15 bases between the two germline ends. The CDR3 extends over 16 amino acids. Germline V gene lookup returns CDR1 SEHNR and CDR2 FQNEAQ (reference sequence). The CDR3 bases are TGTGCCAGCAGCTTAGGTAGTACAGGGTTTGACTATGGCTACACCTTC. This translates into CASSLGSTGFDYGYTF.

Here the CDR3 reads CASNDRDRGNEQYF. CDR3 nucleotides: TGTGCCAGCAACGATAGGGACAGGGGGAACGAGCAGTACTTC. V and J are TRBV5-6 and TRBJ2-7; TRBD1 aligns across 11 bases. The V gene's germline CDR1 is SGHDT and CDR2 YYEEEE. This CDR3 has 14 amino acids. The V segment lost 6 bases and the J segment 5 bases; nucleotides outside the gene matches: 7. Together with reference TRBV5-6 and TRBJ2-7, the CDR3 gives the full variable domain: DAGVTQSPTHLIKTRGQQVTLRCSPKSGHDTVSWYQQALGQGPQFIFQYYEEEERQRGNFPDRFSGHQFPNYSSELNVNALLLGDSALYLCASNDRDRGNEQYFGPGTRLTVT.

Here the CDR3 DNA reads TGTGCCAGCTCACCAAGTCCTAGCGGGGGTCTTGTCGTGCAGTACTTC. It specifies CASSPSPSGGLVVQYF. The chain recombines TRBV18 with TRBJ2-7; TRBD2 agrees at 10 bases. CDR3 size: 16 residues. With 2 bases clipped from V and 9 bases from J, the junction kept 13 bases outside the gene matches. In germline, CDR1 is KGHSH, CDR2 LQKENI. The full variable domain, its missing parts supplied by reference TRBV18 and TRBJ2-7, is NAGVMQNPRHLVRRRGQEARLRCSPMKGHSHVYWYRQLPEEGLKFMVYLQKENIIDESGMPKERFSAEFPKEGPSILRIQQVVRGDSAAYFCASSPSPSGGLVVQYFGPGTRLTVT.

This chain connects TRBV7-2 to TRBJ1-1; D not certain. V lost 2 bases and J lost 1, with 8 bases in between. CDR1 is SGHTA, CDR2 FQGNSA, per germline. This CDR3 is 14 amino acids long. The DNA of the CDR3 is TGTGCCAGCAGCTTATACGCCGCGAACACTGAAGCTTTCTTT. Translating it yields CASSLYAANTEAFF.

This clone was seen a handful of times. The chain recombines TRBV7-9 with TRBJ1-1; D is uncertain. The germline gives CDR1 SEHNR, CDR2 FQNEAQ (reference sequence). The CDR3 contains 14 residues. Trimming removed 5 bases from V and 4 bases from J, with 14 bases in between. This CDR3 reads CASSPGGSVTEAFF. In nucleotides, the CDR3 is TGTGCCAGCAGCCCGGGAGGAAGCGTCACTGAAGCTTTCTTT.

The chain carries TRBV11-2 and TRBJ2-1; D unresolved. The CDR3 has 11 amino acids. Trimming removed 5 bases from V and 9 bases from J, with 8 bases in between. Germline V gene lookup returns CDR1 SGHAT and CDR2 FQNNGV. For the CDR3, the DNA is TGTGCCAGCAGCCCACTCGGTGAGCAGTTCTTC. Protein: CASSPLGEQFF. The full variable domain, rest sourced from reference TRBV11-2 and TRBJ2-1, is EAGVAQSPRYKIIEKRQSVAFWCNPISGHATLYWYQQILGQGPKLLIQFQNNGVVDDSQLPKDRFSAERLKGVDSTLKIQPAKLEDSAVYLCASSPLGEQFFGPGTRLTVL.